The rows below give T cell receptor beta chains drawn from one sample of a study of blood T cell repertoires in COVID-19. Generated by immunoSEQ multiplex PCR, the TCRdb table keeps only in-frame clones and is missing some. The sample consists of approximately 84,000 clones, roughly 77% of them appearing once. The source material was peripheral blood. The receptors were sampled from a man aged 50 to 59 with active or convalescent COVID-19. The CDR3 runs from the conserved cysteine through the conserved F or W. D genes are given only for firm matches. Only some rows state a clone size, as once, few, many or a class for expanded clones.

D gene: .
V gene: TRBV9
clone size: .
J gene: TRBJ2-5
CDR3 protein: CASSVGLLQETQYF
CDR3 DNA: TGTGCCAGCAGCGTAGGACTCCTACAAGAGACCCAGTACTTC

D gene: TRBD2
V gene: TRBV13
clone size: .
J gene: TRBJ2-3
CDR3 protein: CASSLSGGAADTQYF
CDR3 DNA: TGTGCCAGCAGCCTTAGCGGGGGGGCAGCAGATACGCAGTATTTT

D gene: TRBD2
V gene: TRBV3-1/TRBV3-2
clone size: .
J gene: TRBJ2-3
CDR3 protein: CASSRRSRTSGAQYF
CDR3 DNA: TGTGCCAGCAGCCGGAGAAGTCGGACTAGCGGGGCGCAGTATTTT

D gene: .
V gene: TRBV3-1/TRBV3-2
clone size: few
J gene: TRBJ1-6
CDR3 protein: CASSRQGSHNSPLHF
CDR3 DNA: TGTGCCAGCAGCCGTCAAGGGAGCCATAATTCACCCCTCCACTTT

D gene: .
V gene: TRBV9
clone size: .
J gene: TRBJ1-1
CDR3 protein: CASSVAGQPNTEAFF
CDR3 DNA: TGTGCCAGCAGCGTAGCCGGACAGCCGAACACTGAAGCTTTCTTT

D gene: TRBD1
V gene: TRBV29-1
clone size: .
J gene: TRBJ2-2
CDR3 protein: CSVQGDQNTGELFF
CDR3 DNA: TGCAGCGTTCAGGGGGATCAGAACACCGGGGAGCTGTTTTTT

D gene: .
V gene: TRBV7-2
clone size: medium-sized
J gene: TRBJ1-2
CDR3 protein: CASSVRDKNYGYTF
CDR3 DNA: TGTGCCAGCAGTGTCCGGGACAAAAACTATGGCTACACCTTC

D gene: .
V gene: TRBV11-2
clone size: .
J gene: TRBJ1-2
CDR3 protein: CASSTQGWGDYGYTF
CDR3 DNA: TGTGCCAGCAGCACCCAGGGATGGGGTGACTATGGCTACACCTTC

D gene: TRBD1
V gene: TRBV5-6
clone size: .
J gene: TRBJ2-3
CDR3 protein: CASSLPGGSTDTQYF
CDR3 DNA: TGTGCCAGCAGCTTACCAGGGGGAAGCACAGATACGCAGTATTTT

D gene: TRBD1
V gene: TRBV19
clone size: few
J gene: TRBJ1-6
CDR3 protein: CASSKDRDSISYNSPLHF
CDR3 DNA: TGTGCCAGTAGTAAGGACCGGGACAGTATCTCCTATAATTCACCCCTCCACTTT

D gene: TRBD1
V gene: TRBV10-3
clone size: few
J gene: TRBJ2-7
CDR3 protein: CAISESVGQSSYEQYF
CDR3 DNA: TGTGCCATCAGTGAGTCGGTGGGACAGAGCTCCTACGAGCAGTACTTC

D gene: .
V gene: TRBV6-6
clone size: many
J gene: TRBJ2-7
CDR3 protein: CASRRDTGSSYEQYF
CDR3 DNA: TGTGCCAGCAGGAGAGACACGGGGAGCTCCTACGAGCAGTACTTC

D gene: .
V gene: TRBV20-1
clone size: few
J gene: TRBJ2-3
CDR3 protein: CSAYRADTQYF
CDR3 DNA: TGCAGTGCTTACAGGGCGGATACGCAGTATTTT

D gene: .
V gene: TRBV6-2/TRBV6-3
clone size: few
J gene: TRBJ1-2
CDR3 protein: CASSYGGQNYGYTF
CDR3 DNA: TGTGCCAGCAGTTACGGGGGCCAGAACTATGGCTACACCTTC

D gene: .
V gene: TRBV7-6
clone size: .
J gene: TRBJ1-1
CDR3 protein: CASSPPDSTTEAFF
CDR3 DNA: TGTGCCAGCAGCCCCCCGGACAGCACCACTGAAGCTTTCTTT

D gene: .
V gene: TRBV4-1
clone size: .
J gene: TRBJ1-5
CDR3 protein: CASRARDSNQPQHF
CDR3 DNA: TGCGCCAGCAGAGCGAGAGATAGCAATCAGCCCCAGCATTTT

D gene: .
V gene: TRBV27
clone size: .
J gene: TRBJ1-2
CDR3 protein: CASSLEGGRNGYTF
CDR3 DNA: TGTGCCAGCAGTTTAGAAGGGGGAAGGAATGGCTACACCTTC

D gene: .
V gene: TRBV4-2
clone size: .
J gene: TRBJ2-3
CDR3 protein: CASSQELRGSTDTQYF
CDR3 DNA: TGTGCCAGCAGCCAAGAATTACGGGGGAGCACAGATACGCAGTATTTT

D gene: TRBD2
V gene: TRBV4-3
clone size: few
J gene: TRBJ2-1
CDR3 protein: CASSQGTAGASYNEQFF
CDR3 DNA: TGCGCCAGCAGCCAAGGGACAGCGGGGGCCTCCTACAATGAGCAGTTCTTC

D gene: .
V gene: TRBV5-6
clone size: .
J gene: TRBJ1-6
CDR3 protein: CASSLYRYNSPLHF
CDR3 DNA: TGTGCCAGCAGCTTGTACAGATATAATTCACCCCTCCACTTT

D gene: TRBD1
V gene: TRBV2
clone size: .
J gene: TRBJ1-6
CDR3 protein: CASSGQSSYNSPLHF
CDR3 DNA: TGTGCCAGCTCGGGACAGAGCTCCTATAATTCACCCCTCCACTTT

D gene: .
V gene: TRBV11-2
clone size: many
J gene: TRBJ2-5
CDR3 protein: CASSKGRRGETQYF
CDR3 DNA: TGTGCCAGCAGCAAAGGACGCCGGGGAGAGACCCAGTACTTC

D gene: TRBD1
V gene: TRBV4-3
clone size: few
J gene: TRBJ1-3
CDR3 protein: CASSQGLLRTGSGNTIYF
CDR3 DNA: TGCGCCAGCAGCCAAGGTCTCCTCAGGACAGGGTCTGGAAACACCATATATTTT

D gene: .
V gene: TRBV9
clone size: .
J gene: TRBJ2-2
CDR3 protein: CASSVQSYSSGELFF
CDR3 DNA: TGTGCCAGCAGCGTCCAGAGTTACAGTTCCGGGGAGCTGTTTTTT

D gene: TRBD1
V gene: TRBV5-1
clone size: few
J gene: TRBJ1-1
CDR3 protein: CASSLTGKGTEAFF
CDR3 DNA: TGCGCCAGCAGCCTGACAGGGAAGGGGACTGAAGCTTTCTTT

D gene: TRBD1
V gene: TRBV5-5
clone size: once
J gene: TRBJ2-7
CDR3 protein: CASRLRGQGDYEQYF
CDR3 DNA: TGTGCCAGCAGATTGAGGGGGCAGGGAGACTACGAGCAGTACTTC

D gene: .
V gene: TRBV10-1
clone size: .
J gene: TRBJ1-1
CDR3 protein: CASSDCLPEINTEAFF
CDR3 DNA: TGCGCCAGCAGTGATTGCCTACCCGAGATTAACACTGAAGCTTTCTTT

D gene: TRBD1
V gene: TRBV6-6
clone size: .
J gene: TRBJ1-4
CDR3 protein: CASSRSGTGIGNEKLFF
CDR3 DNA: TGTGCCAGCAGCCGATCCGGGACAGGGATAGGGAATGAAAAACTGTTTTTT

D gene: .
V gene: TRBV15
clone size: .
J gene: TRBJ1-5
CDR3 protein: CATSRDQRSINQPQHF
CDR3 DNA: TGTGCCACCAGCAGAGATCAGCGCAGTATAAATCAGCCCCAGCATTTT

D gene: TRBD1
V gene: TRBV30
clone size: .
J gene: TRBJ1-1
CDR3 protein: CAWSPNRGRRTEAFF
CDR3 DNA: TGTGCCTGGAGCCCAAACAGGGGGCGGCGGACTGAAGCTTTCTTT

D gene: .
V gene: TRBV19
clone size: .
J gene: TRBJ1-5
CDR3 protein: CASSEGGSNQPQHF
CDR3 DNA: TGTGCCAGTAGTGAGGGAGGGAGCAATCAGCCCCAGCATTTT

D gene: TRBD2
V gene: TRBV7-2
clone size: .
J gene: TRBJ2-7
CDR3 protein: CASSLRGGSSYEQYF
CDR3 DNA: TGTGCCAGCAGCCTCCGGGGGGGGAGCTCCTACGAGCAGTACTTC

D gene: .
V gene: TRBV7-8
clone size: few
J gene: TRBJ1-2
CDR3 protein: CASSPSDSYGYTF
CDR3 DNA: TGTGCCAGCAGCCCTTCGGACAGCTATGGCTACACCTTC

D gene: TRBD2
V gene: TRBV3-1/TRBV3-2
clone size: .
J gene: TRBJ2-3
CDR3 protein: CARAVGGKYSTDTQYF
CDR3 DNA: TGTGCCAGGGCGGTGGGGGGGAAATATAGCACAGATACGCAGTATTTT

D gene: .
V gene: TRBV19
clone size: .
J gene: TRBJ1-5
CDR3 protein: CASSEALNQPQHF
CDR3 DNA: TGTGCCAGTTCTGAGGCACTTAATCAGCCCCAGCATTTT

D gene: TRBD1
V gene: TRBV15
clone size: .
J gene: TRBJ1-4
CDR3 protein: CATSAKGGGEKLFF
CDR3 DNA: TGTGCCACCAGCGCGAAAGGGGGCGGGGAAAAACTGTTTTTT

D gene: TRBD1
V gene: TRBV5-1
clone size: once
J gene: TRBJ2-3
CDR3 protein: CASSLEGASTDTQYF
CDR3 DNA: TGCGCCAGCAGCTTGGAGGGGGCCAGCACAGATACGCAGTATTTT

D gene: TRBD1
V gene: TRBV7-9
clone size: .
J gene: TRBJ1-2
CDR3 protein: CASSPRTGNGYTF
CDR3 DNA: TGTGCCAGCAGCCCCCGGACAGGGAATGGCTACACCTTC

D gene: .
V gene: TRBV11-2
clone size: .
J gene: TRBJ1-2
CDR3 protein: CASSLAGNYGYTF
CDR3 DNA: TGTGCCAGCAGCTTAGCAGGGAACTATGGCTACACCTTC

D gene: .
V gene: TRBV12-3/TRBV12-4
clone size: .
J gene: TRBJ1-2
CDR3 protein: CASSLNTLGYTF
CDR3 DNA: TGTGCCAGCAGTTTAAATACTCTTGGCTACACCTTC

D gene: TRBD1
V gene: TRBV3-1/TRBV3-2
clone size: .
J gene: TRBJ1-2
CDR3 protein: CAAEGAGGGYTF
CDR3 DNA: TGTGCCGCGGAGGGGGCTGGAGGTGGCTACACCTTC